Listed here are 22 T cell receptor beta chains from one sample, sequenced in a study of identifying expanded T cells in peripheral blood. Clones were read by immunoSEQ multiplex PCR, and TCRdb kept only the in-frame ones, dropping some. The sample holds approximately 100,000 clones; about 83% are singletons and the top ten take roughly 17%. The sequenced material came from blood. The receptors derive from a person aged 18-70 years in good health.

This clone showed up just once. The chain combines TRBV18 with TRBJ1-1, with D possibly matching TRBD1 (5 bases). The V gene's germline CDR1 is KGHSH and CDR2 LQKENI. CDR3 size: 13 residues. The V end was cut by 6 bases, the J end by 1 base, with 9 bases between. This CDR3 reads CASSAGGNTEAFF. The CDR3 DNA reads TGTGCCAGCTCCGCGGGGGGGAACACTGAAGCTTTCTTT.

The CDR3, as DNA: TGTGCCAGCAGCGACCCCGGGACTAGCGGCGGGGAGCTGTTTTTT. Translated: CASSDPGTSGGELFF. The chain uses TRBV7-9 and TRBJ2-2, with TRBD2 matching 11 bases. The CDR3 spans 15 residues. J was trimmed by 7 bases and V by 5 bases; bases with no gene match: 6. Germline V gene data show CDR1 as SEHNR and CDR2 as FQNEAQ (reference sequence).

This sequence joins TRBV5-4 and TRBJ2-3, with 7 bases that match TRBD2. Germline V gene data show CDR1 as SGHNT and CDR2 as YYREEE (reference sequence). V lost 0 bases and J lost 1; bases outside the gene matches: 5. The CDR3 covers 16 residues. The CDR3 is CASSLAGAGGTDTQYF. DNA for the CDR3: TGTGCCAGCAGCTTGGCCGGGGCGGGGGGCACAGATACGCAGTATTTT.

The rearrangement uses TRBV6-5 and TRBJ2-7; no clear D. Trimming removed 10 bases from V and 2 bases from J, with 12 bases in between. This CDR3 region has 12 residues. Germline V gene sequence: CDR1 MNHEY, CDR2 SVGAGI. The CDR3 sequence: CATWAGPYEQYF. Written as DNA, the CDR3 is TGTGCCACCTGGGCAGGACCCTACGAGCAGTACTTC.

V is TRBV6-5 and J is TRBJ2-7, with D uncertain. The CDR3 is 13 residues long. Germline lookup yields CDR1 MNHEY and CDR2 SVGAGI. V was shortened by 6 bases and J by 5 bases, with 14 bases between the two germline ends. The CDR3 bases are TGTGCCAGCAGCCGACCAGATCGGGACGAGCAGTACTTC. This encodes CASSRPDRDEQYF.

The chain couples TRBV4-1 to TRBJ1-2; D call uncertain. CDR1 and CDR2 (germline): MGHRA, YSYEKL. V was shortened by 0 bases and J by 3 bases, with 5 bases between the two germline ends. The CDR3 is 13 amino acids. The CDR3 DNA sequence: TGCGCCAGCAGCCAAGAGATCCACTATGGCTACACCTTC. Amino acids: CASSQEIHYGYTF.

In its sample, this clone was seen once. The chain has TRBV7-8 and TRBJ2-1; 11 bases line up with TRBD2. Trimming cost V 6 bases and J 7 bases; bases outside gene matches: 11. The CDR3 runs 16 residues. From germline, CDR1 is SGHVS and CDR2 FQNEAQ. As DNA, the CDR3 is TGTGCCAGCAGATCACATAGCGGGGGGGCCGGGAATGAGCAGTTCTTC. Residues: CASRSHSGGAGNEQFF.

The V gene is TRBV6-5, the J gene TRBJ2-7, with 7 bases aligning to TRBD2. Germline CDR1 reads MNHEY; CDR2 reads SVGAGI. Trimming took 5 bases from V and 3 from J; bases not matched to a gene: 4. This CDR3 spans 13 amino acids. CDR3 coding DNA: TGTGCCAGCAGTGGCGGGAGCGGCTACGAGCAGTACTTC. It codes for CASSGGSGYEQYF.

This clone was seen many times. The chain recombines TRBV2 with TRBJ1-1; D is unclear. V lost 7 bases, J lost 8 bases, and 14 bases lay in between. Germline V gene sequence: CDR1 SNHLY, CDR2 FYNNEI. This CDR3 is built from 12 residues. CDR3: CASTRALEEAFF. CDR3 sequence (DNA): TGTGCCAGCACGAGGGCCCTAGAGGAAGCTTTCTTT.

The rearrangement links TRBV4-3 to TRBJ2-7; D remains unclear. The CDR3 extends over 16 amino acids. Trimming shortened V by 0 bases and J by 2 bases, and 14 bases separated the two germline ends. Germline values: CDR1 LGHNA, CDR2 YSLEER. The DNA for the CDR3 is TGCGCCAGCAGCCAAGACCCTGACCCCACCGCCTACGAGCAGTACTTC. It yields the protein CASSQDPDPTAYEQYF.

This clone was found a few times. V gene TRBV19 combines with J gene TRBJ1-5; unclear D gene. The CDR3 covers 14 residues. The germline V and J ends were trimmed by 3 bases and 3 bases, with 9 bases remaining between them. The germline CDR1 and CDR2 sequences are LNHDA and SQIVND (reference sequence). This CDR3 reads CASSMRGPNQPQHF. The CDR3 DNA follows: TGTGCCAGTAGTATGAGAGGTCCCAATCAGCCCCAGCATTTT.

V and J are TRBV5-6 and TRBJ1-4, with a possible D match to TRBD1 (5 bases). CDR3 length: 14 residues. V gave up 3 bases and J gave up 8 bases, with 14 bases separating them. CDR1 and CDR2 from the germline V gene are SGHDT and YYEEEE. CDR3 protein: CASSSPGTEEKLFF. The CDR3 region has the DNA TGTGCCAGCAGCTCCCCCGGGACGGAGGAAAAACTGTTTTTT.

The chain joins TRBV10-3 to TRBJ1-2; D is ambiguous. The V end was cut by 8 bases, the J end by 5 bases, with 15 bases between. Germline assignment: CDR1 ENHRY and CDR2 SYGVKD. This CDR3 spans 13 amino acids. In DNA form, the CDR3 reads TGTGCCATCCGCGAGGAGCGCAGGTATGGCTACACCTTC. Amino acid sequence: CAIREERRYGYTF.

The chain carries TRBV7-2 and TRBJ2-5, with D perhaps TRBD1 (6 bases). CDR3 length equals 15 residues. The V end lost 1 base, the J end lost 4 bases, and 13 bases lay between the germline ends. Germline V gene lookup returns CDR1 SGHTA and CDR2 FQGNSA. CDR3 residues: CASSLVWGPGETQYF. Written as DNA, the CDR3 is TGTGCCAGCAGCTTAGTCTGGGGGCCCGGAGAGACCCAGTACTTC.

The chain has TRBV7-2 and TRBJ1-5, with D tentatively TRBD1 (5 bases). Germline CDR1 SGHTA, CDR2 FQGNSA. The CDR3 totals 14 residues. V lost 3 bases, J lost 5 bases, and 11 bases lay in between. The CDR3 bases are TGTGCCAGCAGCTTTATACCCAGGGATCAGCCCCAGCATTTT. Translating it yields CASSFIPRDQPQHF.

V gene TRBV1 combines with J gene TRBJ2-1; TRBD2, the table's D call, was not compared with the DNA. TRBV1 is noted as a pseudogene. This CDR3 is built from 19 residues. CDR3: CTSSQTARRGAHPYNEQFF. CDR3 coding DNA: TGCACCAGCAGCCAAACGGCCCGACGGGGGGCCCACCCCTACAATGAGCAGTTCTTC.

The chain is built from TRBV5-5 and TRBJ1-1; 8 positions match TRBD1. The CDR3 is 16 amino acids. J was trimmed by 1 base and V by 0 bases; bases with no gene match: 5. CDR1 is SGHKS, CDR2 YYEKEE, per germline (reference sequence). CDR3 in DNA: TGTGCCAGCAGCTTGGCAGGGGGCCCAGGGAACACTGAAGCTTTCTTT. It codes for CASSLAGGPGNTEAFF.

The CDR3 coding sequence is TGTGCCAGCACCCTCCCGGGGGCAGGGTACGGCTACACCTTC. Protein: CASTLPGAGYGYTF. The gene calls are TRBV7-2 and TRBJ1-2; D might be TRBD1 (6 bases). V was pared by 7 bases and J by 8 bases, with 20 bases between. The CDR3 is made up of 14 amino acids. Germline assignment: CDR1 SGHTA and CDR2 FQGNSA.

The chain links TRBV15 to TRBJ2-5, with D unresolved. This CDR3 is built from 14 residues. Germline-derived CDR1 and CDR2 are LNHNV and YYDKDF (reference sequence). With 0 bases removed from V and 2 bases from J, the gap between germline ends came to 7 bases. In DNA form, the CDR3 reads TGTGCCACCAGCAGAGATTGGCAGCAAGAGACCCAGTACTTC. Its translation: CATSRDWQQETQYF.

Many counts were recorded for this clone. CDR3 DNA: TGCGCCAGCAGCCAAGATGTGCAATATGGCTACACCTTC. The encoded protein is CASSQDVQYGYTF. The chain combines TRBV4-3 with TRBJ1-2; D is unclear. CDR1 is LGHNA, CDR2 YSLEER, per germline. The CDR3 runs 13 residues. Trimming took 0 bases from V and 5 from J, leaving 7 bases between them.

This sequence joins TRBV10-3 and TRBJ1-1; a possible D gene is TRBD1 (6 bases). Germline V lookup: CDR1 ENHRY, CDR2 SYGVKD. This CDR3 contains 15 residues. Trimming left V 3 bases short and J 12 bases short, with 23 bases between. The CDR3 is CAISDPGISRDISFF. The CDR3 DNA reads as TGTGCCATCAGTGACCCTGGAATTTCCCGGGACATCTCTTTCTTT.

CDR3 DNA sequence: TGTGCCAGCAGCTTCGGGACAGGGGGCGGTCCGTACTTC. It translates to CASSFGTGGGPYF. The chain recombines TRBV5-6 with TRBJ2-7; 12 bases align to TRBD1. The CDR3 is 13 amino acids. V gave up 2 bases and J gave up 12 bases; unmatched junction bases: 6. Germline V CDR1 and CDR2: SGHDT, YYEEEE. The full variable domain, rest sourced from reference TRBV5-6 and TRBJ2-7, is DAGVTQSPTHLIKTRGQQVTLRCSPKSGHDTVSWYQQALGQGPQFIFQYYEEEERQRGNFPDRFSGHQFPNYSSELNVNALLLGDSALYLCASSFGTGGGPYFGPGTRLTVT.